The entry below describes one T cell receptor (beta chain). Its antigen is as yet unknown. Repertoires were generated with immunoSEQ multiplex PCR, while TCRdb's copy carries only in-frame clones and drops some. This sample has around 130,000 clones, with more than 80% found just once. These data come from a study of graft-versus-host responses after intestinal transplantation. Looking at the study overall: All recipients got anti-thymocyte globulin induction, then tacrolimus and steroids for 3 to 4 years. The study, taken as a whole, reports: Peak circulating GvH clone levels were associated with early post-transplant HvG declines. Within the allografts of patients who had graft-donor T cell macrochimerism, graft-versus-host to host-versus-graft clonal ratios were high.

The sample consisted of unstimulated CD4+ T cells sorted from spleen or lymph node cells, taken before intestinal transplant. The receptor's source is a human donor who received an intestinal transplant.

CDR3 protein: CATSRGSAPLHF. CDR3 DNA sequence: TGTGCCACCAGCAGAGGGAGTGCACCCCTCCACTTT. The rearrangement links TRBV15 to TRBJ1-6; no firm D call. Trimming cost V 1 base and J 11 bases, with 6 bases left between them. Germline CDR1 LNHNV, CDR2 YYDKDF (reference sequence). This CDR3 contains 12 residues.